Given below is one TCR beta chain in context. The entry originates in a study of shared clonotypes between healthy human individuals. Only Caucasian adults living in Nashville, Tennessee served as donors. Genomic DNA belonging to each subset was distributed in equal measure over several immunoSEQ plates. Measured with immunoSEQ multiplex PCR; TCRdb has only the in-frame clones, and not every one. The sample records about 470,000 clones, roughly three quarters being singletons. This CDR3 is 15 amino acids long. Trimming left V 0 bases short and J 5 bases short, with 12 bases between. The germline CDR1 and CDR2 sequences are SGHRS and YFSETQ.

The receptor comes from a woman between 35 and 50 years old in good health. Some clones in this sample may be carry-over from other donors' samples. V and J are TRBV5-1 and TRBJ2-1; D is perhaps TRBD1 (8 bases). The sample was PBMCs. CDR3 sequence reads: CASSLAQGGNNEQFF. The CDR3 DNA reads as TGCGCCAGCAGCTTGGCACAGGGGGGGAACAATGAGCAGTTCTTC.